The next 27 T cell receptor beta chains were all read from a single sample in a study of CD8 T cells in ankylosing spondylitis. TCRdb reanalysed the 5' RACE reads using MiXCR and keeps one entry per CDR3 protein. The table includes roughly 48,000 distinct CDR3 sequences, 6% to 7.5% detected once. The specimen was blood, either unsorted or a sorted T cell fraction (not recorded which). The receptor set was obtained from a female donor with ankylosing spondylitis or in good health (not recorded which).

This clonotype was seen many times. The CDR3 is CASGSKASGYGYTF. The CDR3 DNA reads TGTGCTAGTGGTTCTAAGGCGTCGGGCTATGGCTACACCTTC. The V call is TRBV12-5, the J call TRBJ1-2; D is unclear. The CDR3 consists of 14 residues. V lost 4 bases and J 4 bases, leaving 13 bases between the germline ends. Germline assignment: CDR1 LGHNT and CDR2 FRNRAP.

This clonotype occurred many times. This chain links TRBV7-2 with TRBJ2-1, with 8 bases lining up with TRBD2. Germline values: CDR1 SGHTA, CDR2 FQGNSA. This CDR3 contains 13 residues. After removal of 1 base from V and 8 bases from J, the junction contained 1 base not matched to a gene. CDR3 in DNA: TGTGCCAGCAGCTTAGGGACTAGCTATGAGCAGTTCTTC. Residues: CASSLGTSYEQFF.

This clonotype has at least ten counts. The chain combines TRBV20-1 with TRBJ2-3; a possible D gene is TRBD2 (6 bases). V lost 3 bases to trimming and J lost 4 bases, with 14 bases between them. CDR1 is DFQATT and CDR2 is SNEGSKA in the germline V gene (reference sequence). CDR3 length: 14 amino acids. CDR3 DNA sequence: TGCAGTGCTAGTCTCGGGGGTAGCTCAGATACGCAGTATTTT. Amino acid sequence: CSASLGGSSDTQYF.

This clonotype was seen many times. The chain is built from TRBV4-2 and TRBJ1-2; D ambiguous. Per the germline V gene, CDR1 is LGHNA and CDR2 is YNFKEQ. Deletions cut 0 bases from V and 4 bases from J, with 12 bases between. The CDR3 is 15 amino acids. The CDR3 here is CASSQDPVQSYGYTF. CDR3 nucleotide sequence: TGTGCCAGCAGCCAAGACCCAGTTCAAAGCTATGGCTACACCTTC.

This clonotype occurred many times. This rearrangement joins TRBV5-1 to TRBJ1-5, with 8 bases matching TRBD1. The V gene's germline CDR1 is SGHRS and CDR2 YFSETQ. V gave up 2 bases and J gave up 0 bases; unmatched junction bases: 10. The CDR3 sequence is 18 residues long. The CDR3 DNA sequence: TGCGCCAGCAGCTTCCGGGACAGGCAACCATATAGCAATCAGCCCCAGCATTTT. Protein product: CASSFRDRQPYSNQPQHF.

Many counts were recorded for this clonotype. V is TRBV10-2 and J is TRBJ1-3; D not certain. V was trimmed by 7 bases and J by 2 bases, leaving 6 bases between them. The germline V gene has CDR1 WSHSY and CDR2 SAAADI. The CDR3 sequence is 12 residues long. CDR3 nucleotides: TGCGCCAGCAAAATCACTGGAAACACCATATATTTT. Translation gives CASKITGNTIYF.

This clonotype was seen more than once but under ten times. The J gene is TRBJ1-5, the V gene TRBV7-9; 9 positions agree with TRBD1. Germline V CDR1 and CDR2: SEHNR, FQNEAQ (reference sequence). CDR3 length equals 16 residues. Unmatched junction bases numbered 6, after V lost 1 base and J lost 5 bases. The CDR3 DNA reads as TGTGCCAGCAGCTTAGTCCGACAGGGGGGCGATCAGCCCCAGCATTTT. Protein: CASSLVRQGGDQPQHF.

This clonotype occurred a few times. CDR3 bases: TGTGCCAGCAGTTACCTATCGCCAGGGTCAGATACGCAGTATTTT. It codes for CASSYLSPGSDTQYF. The chain has TRBV6-2 or TRBV6-3 and TRBJ2-3; possible D gene TRBD1, 5 bases. Germline V lookup: CDR1 MNHEY, CDR2 SVGEGT. Trimming cost V 2 bases and J 4 bases, with 13 bases left between them. The CDR3 runs 15 residues.

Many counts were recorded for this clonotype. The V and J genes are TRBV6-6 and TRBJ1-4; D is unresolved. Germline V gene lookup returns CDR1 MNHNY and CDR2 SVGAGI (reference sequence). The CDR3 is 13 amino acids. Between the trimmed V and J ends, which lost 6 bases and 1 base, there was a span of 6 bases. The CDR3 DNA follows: TGTGCCAGCAGCCGAGGAACTAATGAAAAACTGTTTTTT. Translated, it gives CASSRGTNEKLFF.

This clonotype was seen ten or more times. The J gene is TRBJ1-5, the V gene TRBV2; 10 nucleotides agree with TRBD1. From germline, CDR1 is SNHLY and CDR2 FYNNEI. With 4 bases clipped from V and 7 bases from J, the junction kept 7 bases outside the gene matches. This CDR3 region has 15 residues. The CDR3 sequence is CASSARQGATQPQHF. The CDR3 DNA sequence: TGTGCCAGCAGTGCGAGACAGGGGGCTACGCAGCCCCAGCATTTT.

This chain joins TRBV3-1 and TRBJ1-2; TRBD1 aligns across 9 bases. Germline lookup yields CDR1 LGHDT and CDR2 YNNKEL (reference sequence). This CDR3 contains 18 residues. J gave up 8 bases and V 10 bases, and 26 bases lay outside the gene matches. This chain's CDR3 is CATCQELFRTGEYEGYTF. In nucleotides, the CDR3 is TGTGCCACCTGCCAAGAACTTTTCCGGACAGGGGAATATGAGGGCTACACCTTC. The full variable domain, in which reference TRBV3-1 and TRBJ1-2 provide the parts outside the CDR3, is DTAVSQTPKYLVTQMGNDKSIKCEQNLGHDTMYWYKQDSKKFLKIMFSYNNKELIINETVPNRFSPKSPDKAHLNLHINSLELGDSAVYFCATCQELFRTGEYEGYTFGSGTRLTVV.

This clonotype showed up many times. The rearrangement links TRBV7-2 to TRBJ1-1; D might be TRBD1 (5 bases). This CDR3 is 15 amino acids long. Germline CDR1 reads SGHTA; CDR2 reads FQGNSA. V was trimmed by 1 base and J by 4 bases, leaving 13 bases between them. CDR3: CASSLVDTGFTEAFF. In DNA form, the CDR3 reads TGTGCCAGCAGCTTAGTGGACACGGGGTTCACTGAAGCTTTCTTT. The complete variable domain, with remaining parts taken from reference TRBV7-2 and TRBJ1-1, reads GAGVSQSPSNKVTEKGKDVELRCDPISGHTALYWYRQSLGQGLEFLIYFQGNSAPDKSGLPSDRFSAERTGGSVSTLTIQRTQQEDSAVYLCASSLVDTGFTEAFFGQGTRLTVV.

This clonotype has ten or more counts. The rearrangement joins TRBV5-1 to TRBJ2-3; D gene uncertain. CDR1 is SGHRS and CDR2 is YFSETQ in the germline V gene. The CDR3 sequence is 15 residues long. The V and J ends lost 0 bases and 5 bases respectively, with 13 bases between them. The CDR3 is CASSLVGSNGDTQYF. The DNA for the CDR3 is TGCGCCAGCAGCTTGGTCGGCTCTAATGGAGATACGCAGTATTTT.

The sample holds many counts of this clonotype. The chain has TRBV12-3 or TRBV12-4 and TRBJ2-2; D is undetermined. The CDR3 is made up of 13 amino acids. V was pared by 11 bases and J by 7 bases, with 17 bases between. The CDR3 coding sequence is TGTGCCGGAGCCCGGGCTGGCGACGGGGAGCTGTTTTTT. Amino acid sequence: CAGARAGDGELFF.

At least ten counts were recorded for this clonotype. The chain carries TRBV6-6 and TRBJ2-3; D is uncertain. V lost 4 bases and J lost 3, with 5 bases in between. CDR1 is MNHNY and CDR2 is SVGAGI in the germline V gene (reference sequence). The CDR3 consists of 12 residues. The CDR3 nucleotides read TGTGCCAGCAGTTCCTATACAGATACGCAGTATTTT. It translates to CASSSYTDTQYF.

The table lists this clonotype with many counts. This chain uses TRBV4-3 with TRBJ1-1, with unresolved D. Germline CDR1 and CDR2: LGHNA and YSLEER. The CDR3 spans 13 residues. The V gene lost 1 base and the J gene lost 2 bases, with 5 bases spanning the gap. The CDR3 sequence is CASSQVGNTEAFF. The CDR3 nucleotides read TGCGCCAGCAGCCAAGTCGGAAACACTGAAGCTTTCTTT.

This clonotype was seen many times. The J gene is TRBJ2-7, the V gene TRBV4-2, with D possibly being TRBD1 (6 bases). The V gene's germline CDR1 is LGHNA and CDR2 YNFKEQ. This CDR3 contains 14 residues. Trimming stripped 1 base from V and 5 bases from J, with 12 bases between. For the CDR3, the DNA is TGTGCCAGCAGCCAAGTCGGGGACAAGGACGAGCAGTACTTC. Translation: CASSQVGDKDEQYF.

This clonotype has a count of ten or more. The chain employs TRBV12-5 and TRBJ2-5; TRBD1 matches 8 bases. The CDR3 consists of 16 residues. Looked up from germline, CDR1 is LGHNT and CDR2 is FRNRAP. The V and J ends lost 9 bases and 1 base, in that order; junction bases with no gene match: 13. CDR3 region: CASSALRQGAQETQYF. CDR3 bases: TGTGCTAGCAGCGCTTTGAGGCAGGGGGCCCAAGAGACCCAGTACTTC.

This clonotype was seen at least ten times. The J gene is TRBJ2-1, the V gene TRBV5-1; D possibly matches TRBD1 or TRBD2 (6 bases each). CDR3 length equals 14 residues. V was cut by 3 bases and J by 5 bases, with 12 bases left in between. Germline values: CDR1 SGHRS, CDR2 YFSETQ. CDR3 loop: CASSSGALDNEQFF. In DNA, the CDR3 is TGCGCCAGCAGCTCGGGGGCCCTAGACAATGAGCAGTTCTTC.

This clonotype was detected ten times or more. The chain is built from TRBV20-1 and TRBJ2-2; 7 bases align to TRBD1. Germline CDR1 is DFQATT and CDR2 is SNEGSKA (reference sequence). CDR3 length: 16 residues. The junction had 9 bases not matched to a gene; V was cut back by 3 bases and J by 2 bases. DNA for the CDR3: TGCAGTGCTAGGGAAAGGACAGGATCTAACACCGGGGAGCTGTTTTTT. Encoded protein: CSARERTGSNTGELFF.

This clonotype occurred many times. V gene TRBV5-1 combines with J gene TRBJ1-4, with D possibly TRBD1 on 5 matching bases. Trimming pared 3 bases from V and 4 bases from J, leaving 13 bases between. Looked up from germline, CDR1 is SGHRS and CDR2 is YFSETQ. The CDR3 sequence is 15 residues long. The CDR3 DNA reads TGCGCCAGCAGCTCCTTCGCGGGGGGTAATGAAAAACTGTTTTTT. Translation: CASSSFAGGNEKLFF.

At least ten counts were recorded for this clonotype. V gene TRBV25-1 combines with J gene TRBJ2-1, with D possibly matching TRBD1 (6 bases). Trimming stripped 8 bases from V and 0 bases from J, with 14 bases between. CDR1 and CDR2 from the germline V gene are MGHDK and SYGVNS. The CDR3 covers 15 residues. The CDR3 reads CASLGRGASYNEQFF. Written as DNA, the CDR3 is TGTGCCAGCCTGGGCAGGGGCGCCTCCTACAATGAGCAGTTCTTC.

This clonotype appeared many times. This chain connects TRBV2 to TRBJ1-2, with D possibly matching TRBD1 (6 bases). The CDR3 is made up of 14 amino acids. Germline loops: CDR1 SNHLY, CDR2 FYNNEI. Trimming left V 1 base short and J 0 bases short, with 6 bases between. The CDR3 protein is CASSEGTANYGYTF. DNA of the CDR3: TGTGCCAGCAGTGAAGGGACAGCTAACTATGGCTACACCTTC.

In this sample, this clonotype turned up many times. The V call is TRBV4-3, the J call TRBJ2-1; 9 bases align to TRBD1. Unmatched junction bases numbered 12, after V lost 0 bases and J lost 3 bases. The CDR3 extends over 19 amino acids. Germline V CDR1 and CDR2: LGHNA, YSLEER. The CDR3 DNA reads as TGCGCCAGCAGCCAAGATTACCCCTACAGGGGGCAAGACTACAATGAGCAGTTCTTC. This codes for CASSQDYPYRGQDYNEQFF.

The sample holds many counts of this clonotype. CDR3 coding DNA: TGTGCCAGCACCTTAAAGGGGGGGACAGGGGTCCGAGATACGCAGTATTTT. Amino acid sequence: CASTLKGGTGVRDTQYF. V gene TRBV27 combines with J gene TRBJ2-3, with TRBD1 identical over 10 bases. The CDR3 is 17 residues long. From germline, CDR1 is MNHEY and CDR2 SMNVEV (reference sequence). J was trimmed by 5 bases and V by 7 bases; bases with no gene match: 15.

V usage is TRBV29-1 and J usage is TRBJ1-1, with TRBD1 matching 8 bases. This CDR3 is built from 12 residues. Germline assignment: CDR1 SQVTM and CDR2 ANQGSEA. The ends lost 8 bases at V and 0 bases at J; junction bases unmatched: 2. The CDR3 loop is CSSGGMNTEAFF. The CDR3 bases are TGCAGCTCAGGGGGCATGAACACTGAAGCTTTCTTT. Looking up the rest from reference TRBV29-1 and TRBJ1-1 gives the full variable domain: SAVISQKPSRDICQRGTSLTIQCQVDSQVTMMFWYRQQPGQSLTLIATANQGSEATYESGFVIDKFPISRPNLTFSTLTVSNMSPEDSSIYLCSSGGMNTEAFFGQGTRLTVV.

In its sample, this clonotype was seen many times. The CDR3 loop reads CASSLGPGNEQFF. The CDR3 DNA reads as TGTGCCAGCAGCCTCGGACCGGGTAATGAGCAGTTCTTC. The chain links TRBV6-4 to TRBJ2-1; no reliable D call. CDR3 length: 13 amino acids. Germline V gives CDR1 MRHNA, CDR2 SNTAGT. V shed 6 bases and J shed 7 bases, with 13 bases lying between them.